The 25 T cell receptor beta chains below were found in one sample sequenced in a study of blood T cell repertoires in COVID-19. Assay used: immunoSEQ multiplex PCR; TCRdb lists only in-frame clones, some missing. Here the sample spans 120,000 to 150,000 clones, 80% to 90% being singletons. The sequenced sample consisted of peripheral blood. These receptor sequences come from a woman aged 60-70 years with COVID-19, enrolled during active disease.

V is TRBV30 and J is TRBJ1-6; the match to TRBD1 covers 7 bases. This CDR3 contains 15 residues. Germline CDR1 is GTSNPN and CDR2 is SVGIG (reference sequence). J gave up 8 bases and V 2 bases, and 9 bases lay outside the gene matches. CDR3 protein: CAWSPGGQGDSPLHF. CDR3 DNA: TGTGCCTGGAGTCCCGGGGGTCAGGGGGATTCACCCCTCCACTTT.

This sequence joins TRBV10-1 and TRBJ1-5, with 7 bases lining up with TRBD1. Per the germline V gene, CDR1 is WNHNN and CDR2 is SYGVQD (reference sequence). This CDR3 region has 16 residues. V lost 7 bases, J lost 4 bases, and 13 bases stayed unmatched. Here the CDR3 reads CASIRRTGALNQPQHF. CDR3 in DNA: TGCGCCAGCATTAGACGAACAGGGGCCCTTAATCAGCCCCAGCATTTT.

This CDR3 reads CASSYAGGYGYTF. The DNA for the CDR3 is TGTGCCAGCAGTTATGCAGGGGGCTATGGCTACACCTTC. The chain is built from TRBV6-5 and TRBJ1-2; 7 nucleotides align to TRBD1. Losses at the gene ends were 3 bases for V and 4 bases for J; bases not matched to a gene: 2. Germline CDR1 reads MNHEY; CDR2 reads SVGAGI. The length of the CDR3 is 13 residues.

The chain uses TRBV2 and TRBJ2-7; D is unclear. Trimming cost V 6 bases and J 4 bases, with 10 bases left between them. CDR1 is SNHLY, CDR2 FYNNEI, per germline. This CDR3 spans 12 amino acids. CDR3 in DNA: TGTGCCAGCAGAATCAGTTCGTACGAGCAGTACTTC. This codes for CASRISSYEQYF.

The CDR3 coding sequence is TGTGCCAGCAGCTTACTAGGGCCCAGCGGGGAGCAGTACTTC. Translated: CASSLLGPSGEQYF. The J gene is TRBJ2-7, the V gene TRBV7-9; D is possibly TRBD2 (6 bases). CDR3 size: 14 residues. CDR1 and CDR2 from the germline V gene are SEHNR and FQNEAQ (reference sequence). With 2 bases removed from V and 7 bases from J, the gap between germline ends came to 15 bases.

This chain uses TRBV10-3 with TRBJ1-2; 8 nucleotides line up with TRBD1. The length of the CDR3 is 15 residues. Trimming cost V 0 bases and J 6 bases; bases outside gene matches: 6. Per germline, CDR1 ENHRY and CDR2 SYGVKD. CDR3 region: CAISESPDRVDGYTF. DNA for the CDR3: TGTGCCATCAGTGAGTCGCCGGACAGGGTAGATGGCTACACCTTC.

The gene calls are TRBV7-9 and TRBJ1-2, with 12 positions matching TRBD1. V shed 3 bases and J 8 bases; nucleotides not matched to a gene: 13. The CDR3 runs 17 residues. Looked up from germline, CDR1 is SEHNR and CDR2 is FQNEAQ (reference sequence). The CDR3 is CASSLDSGTGGELGYTF. The CDR3 DNA sequence: TGTGCCAGCAGCTTGGATTCCGGGACAGGGGGCGAATTGGGCTACACCTTC.

The chain employs TRBV6-1 and TRBJ2-3; D is uncertain. CDR1 MNHNS and CDR2 SASEGT come from the germline V gene. This CDR3 spans 17 amino acids. Trimming left V 0 bases short and J 4 bases short, with 17 bases between. CDR3 loop: CASSEALTGWMADTQYF. The CDR3 DNA is TGTGCCAGCAGTGAAGCGCTGACCGGGTGGATGGCAGATACGCAGTATTTT.

This clone was recorded a few times. This chain uses TRBV28 with TRBJ1-5; tentative D call: TRBD1 (6 bases). The V gene lost 8 bases and the J gene lost 3 bases, with 11 bases spanning the gap. The germline V gene has CDR1 MDHEN and CDR2 SYDVKM. This CDR3 has 13 residues. In DNA, the CDR3 is TGTGCCAGCGACAGGCCGGCCAATCAGCCCCAGCATTTT. This codes for CASDRPANQPQHF.

The J gene is TRBJ1-5, the V gene TRBV5-3, with 7 bases matching TRBD1. TRBV5-3 is recorded as an ORF, its role being uncertain. V shed 7 bases, J shed 7 bases, and the junction held 11 bases outside the gene matches. The CDR3 contains 14 residues. CDR3 coding DNA: TGTGCCAGAGACGGGGGCAGGGGGGAGCAGCCCCAGCATTTT. Its protein product is CARDGGRGEQPQHF.

V and J are TRBV6-5 and TRBJ2-2, with D perhaps matching TRBD2 (6 bases). The V gene's germline CDR1 is MNHEY and CDR2 SVGAGI. The CDR3 length is 16 residues. Between the trimmed V and J ends, which lost 4 bases and 1 base, there was a span of 13 bases. The CDR3 DNA reads TGTGCCAGCAGTTCCACCGGGAGTTGGAACACCGGGGAGCTGTTTTTT. This codes for CASSSTGSWNTGELFF.

V is TRBV28 and J is TRBJ2-5, with 11 nucleotides matching TRBD1. The CDR3 is 16 amino acids. Germline values: CDR1 MDHEN, CDR2 SYDVKM. The junction had 8 bases not matched to a gene; V was cut back by 4 bases and J by 4 bases. The CDR3 sequence: CASSWPPGTGGETQYF. Here the CDR3 DNA reads TGTGCCAGCAGTTGGCCCCCCGGGACAGGGGGAGAGACCCAGTACTTC.

This clone has only one observation. This chain connects TRBV2 to TRBJ2-3; 10 bases are a match to TRBD1. Germline trimming cut 3 bases from V and 2 bases from J; bases unmatched to any gene: 5. This CDR3 region has 16 residues. Germline assignment: CDR1 SNHLY and CDR2 FYNNEI. CDR3 in amino acids: CASSDVGTGDTDTQYF. The CDR3 nucleotides are TGTGCCAGCAGTGACGTTGGGACAGGGGACACAGATACGCAGTATTTT.

This chain connects TRBV30 to TRBJ2-7, with 8 bases matching TRBD1. The V and J ends lost 3 bases and 7 bases, in that order; junction bases with no gene match: 11. CDR3 length: 14 residues. CDR1 GTSNPN and CDR2 SVGIG come from the germline V gene (reference sequence). The CDR3 sequence: CAWRSPQGVGEQYF. As DNA, the CDR3 is TGTGCCTGGAGATCGCCACAGGGGGTCGGGGAGCAGTACTTC.

This chain uses TRBV6-1 with TRBJ1-2; 8 bases are a match to TRBD1. The CDR3 is 18 residues long. The germline V gene has CDR1 MNHNS and CDR2 SASEGT. Germline trimming cut 3 bases from V and 3 bases from J; bases unmatched to any gene: 15. CDR3 in amino acids: CASSDELSGQGKYYGYTF. The DNA of the CDR3 is TGTGCCAGCAGTGATGAGTTATCCGGACAGGGTAAATACTATGGCTACACCTTC.

This clone showed up just once. This sequence joins TRBV19 and TRBJ2-7; 8 bases are a match to TRBD1. The CDR3 is made up of 15 amino acids. CDR1 is LNHDA, CDR2 SQIVND, per germline (reference sequence). Trimming removed 1 base from V and 3 bases from J; junction bases left unmatched: 5. CDR3 sequence reads: CASSIGLDRVYEQYF. CDR3 nucleotides: TGTGCCAGTAGTATAGGTCTGGACAGGGTCTACGAGCAGTACTTC.

This sequence joins TRBV5-1 and TRBJ1-4; D gene unclear. The CDR3 is 15 amino acids. The ends were cut back, 0 bases at V and 8 bases at J, with 14 bases in the middle. From germline, CDR1 is SGHRS and CDR2 YFSETQ. CDR3 loop: CASSLEDARGEKLFF. CDR3 nucleotides: TGCGCCAGCAGCTTGGAGGACGCCCGAGGGGAAAAACTGTTTTTT.

The rearrangement joins TRBV10-2 to TRBJ1-1; a possible D gene is TRBD1 (5 bases). CDR1 and CDR2 from the germline V gene are WSHSY and SAAADI. This CDR3 contains 13 residues. The V and J ends lost 3 bases and 5 bases respectively, with 10 bases between them. The CDR3 here is CASSDGGGTEAFF. DNA for the CDR3: TGCGCCAGCAGTGACGGGGGAGGAACTGAAGCTTTCTTT.

The genes are TRBV19 and TRBJ2-1, with TRBD2 matching over 8 bases. The junction had 8 bases not matched to a gene; V was cut back by 5 bases and J by 5 bases. Germline values: CDR1 LNHDA, CDR2 SQIVND (reference sequence). The CDR3 is 15 residues long. The CDR3 DNA reads as TGTGCCAGTAGTTACGAGCGGGGGCGGAACAATGAGCAGTTCTTC. It yields the protein CASSYERGRNNEQFF.

The rearrangement links TRBV3-1 (or the pseudogene TRBV3-2) to TRBJ1-1; no firm D call. Germline V gene lookup returns CDR1 LGHDT and CDR2 YNNKEL (reference sequence). V lost 3 bases, J lost 0 bases, and 5 bases lay in between. This CDR3 spans 13 amino acids. The DNA of the CDR3 is TGTGCCAGCAGCCACGGGGTGAACACTGAAGCTTTCTTT. It codes for CASSHGVNTEAFF.

This clone has only one observation. The chain recombines TRBV11-1 with TRBJ1-1; D ambiguous. Per germline, CDR1 SGHAT and CDR2 FQDESV (reference sequence). This CDR3 spans 12 amino acids. With 3 bases removed from V and 2 bases from J, the gap between germline ends came to 4 bases. CDR3 sequence reads: CASSFTNTEAFF. CDR3 DNA sequence: TGTGCCAGCAGCTTTACAAACACTGAAGCTTTCTTT. Full variable domain (rest looked up from reference TRBV11-1 and TRBJ1-1): EAEVAQSPRYKITEKSQAVAFWCDPISGHATLYWYRQILGQGPELLVQFQDESVVDDSQLPKDRFSAERLKGVDSTLKIQPAELGDSAMYLCASSFTNTEAFFGQGTRLTVV.

This clone turned up a few times. This chain connects TRBV6-5 to TRBJ2-3, with D perhaps TRBD1 (6 bases). Trimming stripped 8 bases from V and 2 bases from J, with 11 bases between. From germline, CDR1 is MNHEY and CDR2 SVGAGI. CDR3 length equals 13 residues. DNA of the CDR3: TGTGCCAGCGGCACAGGGCTCACAGATACGCAGTATTTT. Its protein is CASGTGLTDTQYF.

The J gene is TRBJ1-6, the V gene TRBV25-1; 9 bases align to TRBD1. The J segment lost 6 bases and the V segment lost 3 bases, leaving 6 bases of the junction unmatched. The V gene's germline CDR1 is MGHDK and CDR2 SYGVNS. The CDR3 length is 16 residues. This CDR3 is CASSEAPGQGNSPLHF. The CDR3 DNA is TGTGCCAGCAGTGAGGCCCCGGGACAGGGTAATTCACCCCTCCACTTT.

The chain combines TRBV9 with TRBJ2-7; no definite D call. The CDR3 contains 13 residues. V was clipped by 2 bases and J by 6 bases, with 12 bases between them. Germline values: CDR1 SGDLS, CDR2 YYNGEE. CDR3 protein: CASSVGPTGEQYF. In DNA form, the CDR3 reads TGTGCCAGCAGCGTGGGTCCTACGGGCGAGCAGTACTTC.

The chain uses TRBV28 and TRBJ1-2; tentative D call: TRBD1 (6 bases). Between the trimmed V and J ends, which lost 7 bases and 3 bases, there was a span of 12 bases. The germline gives CDR1 MDHEN, CDR2 SYDVKM. The CDR3 contains 13 residues. The CDR3 nucleotides are TGTGCCAGCAACGCGGGGGCGGACTATGGCTACACCTTC. This sequence encodes CASNAGADYGYTF.